These 2 T cell receptor beta chains share one sample of origin, sequenced in a study of blood T cell repertoires in COVID-19. The repertoire was sequenced with immunoSEQ multiplex PCR; TCRdb's copy has only in-frame clones and lacks some. Found here are around 460,000 clones, around nine tenths of them singletons; the top ten hold more than 0.7%. Sequencing used peripheral blood. These receptors were obtained from a man aged 18 to 29 with COVID-19, enrolled during active disease.

As DNA, the CDR3 is TGTGCCAGCCGCGGTAGCGGGCCTCCCACAGATACGCAGTATTTT. This gives the protein CASRGSGPPTDTQYF. This chain uses TRBV19 with TRBJ2-3, with 7 bases lining up with TRBD2. This CDR3 has 15 amino acids. The V and J ends lost 9 bases and 2 bases, in that order; junction bases with no gene match: 11. Germline-derived CDR1 and CDR2 are LNHDA and SQIVND (reference sequence).

The rearrangement joins TRBV12-5 to TRBJ2-7; 8 positions agree with TRBD1. Germline lookup yields CDR1 LGHNT and CDR2 FRNRAP. The junction had 3 bases not matched to a gene; V was cut back by 2 bases and J by 0 bases. CDR3 length equals 15 residues. The CDR3 spells CASGLPQGDSYEQYF. CDR3 nucleotides: TGTGCTAGTGGTTTGCCACAGGGGGACTCCTACGAGCAGTACTTC.